One and the same sample provided the 3 T cell receptor beta chains below, sequenced in a study of blood T cell repertoires in COVID-19. Sequencing was performed with immunoSEQ multiplex PCR; in TCRdb, only in-frame clones are kept and a portion is missing. The table records 300,000 to 450,000 clones, 85% of them present only once. The source material was peripheral blood. Receptors were obtained from a young woman with acute or convalescent COVID-19.

The chain combines TRBV29-1 with TRBJ1-3; D remains ambiguous. Deletions cut 3 bases from V and 4 bases from J, with 13 bases between. Germline CDR1 SQVTM, CDR2 ANQGSEA. The CDR3 has 14 residues. CDR3: CSVESGVEGNTIYF. The DNA for the CDR3 is TGCAGCGTTGAGTCCGGGGTCGAAGGAAACACCATATATTTT. Using reference TRBV29-1 and TRBJ1-3 for the parts outside the CDR3, the full variable domain is SAVISQKPSRDICQRGTSLTIQCQVDSQVTMMFWYRQQPGQSLTLIATANQGSEATYESGFVIDKFPISRPNLTFSTLTVSNMSPEDSSIYLCSVESGVEGNTIYFGEGSWLTVV.

V is TRBV2 and J is TRBJ1-2, with 7 bases lining up with TRBD1. The germline V gene has CDR1 SNHLY and CDR2 FYNNEI. Trimming removed 5 bases from V and 2 bases from J; junction bases left unmatched: 14. The CDR3 is 17 amino acids. This CDR3 reads CASSPAPGQSLNYGYTF. CDR3 nucleotide sequence: TGTGCCAGCAGTCCTGCACCGGGACAGTCCCTAAACTATGGCTACACCTTC. Using reference TRBV2 and TRBJ1-2 for the parts outside the CDR3, the full variable domain is EPEVTQTPSHQVTQMGQEVILRCVPISNHLYFYWYRQILGQKVEFLVSFYNNEISEKSEIFDDQFSVERPDGSNFTLKIRSTKLEDSAMYFCASSPAPGQSLNYGYTFGSGTRLTVV.

The chain joins TRBV21-1 to TRBJ2-7; the D segment call TRBD2 is taken from the table without a DNA check. TRBV21-1 has pseudogene status. CDR3 length: 18 amino acids. The CDR3 protein is CASSKVFLRGLSSYEQYF. Here the CDR3 DNA reads TGTGCCAGCAGCAAAGTATTTTTGAGAGGCTTAAGCTCCTACGAGCAGTACTTC.